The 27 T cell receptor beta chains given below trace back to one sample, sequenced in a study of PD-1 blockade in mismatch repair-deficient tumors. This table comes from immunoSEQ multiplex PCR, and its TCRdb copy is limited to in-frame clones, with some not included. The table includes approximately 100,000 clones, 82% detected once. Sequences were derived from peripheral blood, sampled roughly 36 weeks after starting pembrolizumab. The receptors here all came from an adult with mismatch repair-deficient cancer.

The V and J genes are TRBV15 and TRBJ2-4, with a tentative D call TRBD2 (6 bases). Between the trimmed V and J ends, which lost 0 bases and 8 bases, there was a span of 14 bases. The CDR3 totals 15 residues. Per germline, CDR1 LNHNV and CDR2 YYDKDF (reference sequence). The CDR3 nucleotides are TGTGCCACCAGCAGAGATAGGAGGGAGCGAGACATTCAGTACTTC. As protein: CATSRDRRERDIQYF. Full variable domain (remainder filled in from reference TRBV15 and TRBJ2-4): DAMVIQNPRYQVTQFGKPVTLSCSQTLNHNVMYWYQQKSSQAPKLLFHYYDKDFNNEADTPDNFQSRRPNTSFCFLDIRSPGLGDTAMYLCATSRDRRERDIQYFGAGTRLSVL.

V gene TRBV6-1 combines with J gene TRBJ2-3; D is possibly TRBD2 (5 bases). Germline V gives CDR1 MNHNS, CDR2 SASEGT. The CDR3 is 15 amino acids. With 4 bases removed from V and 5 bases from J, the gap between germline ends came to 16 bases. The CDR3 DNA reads TGTGCCAGCAGTGTAGCGTCCGTAGGTATAGATACGCAGTATTTT. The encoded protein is CASSVASVGIDTQYF.

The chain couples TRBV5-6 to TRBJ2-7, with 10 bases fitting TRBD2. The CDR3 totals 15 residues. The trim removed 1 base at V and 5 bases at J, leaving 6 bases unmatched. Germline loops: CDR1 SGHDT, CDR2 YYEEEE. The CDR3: CASSLQAGGPHEQYF. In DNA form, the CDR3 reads TGTGCCAGCAGCTTGCAAGCGGGAGGGCCCCACGAGCAGTACTTC.

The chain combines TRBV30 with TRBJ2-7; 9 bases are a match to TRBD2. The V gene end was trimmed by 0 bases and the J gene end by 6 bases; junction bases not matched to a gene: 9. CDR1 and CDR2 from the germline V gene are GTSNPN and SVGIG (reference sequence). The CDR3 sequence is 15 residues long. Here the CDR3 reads CAWSVIVSGSLEQYF. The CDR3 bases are TGTGCCTGGAGTGTCATAGTTAGCGGGAGTCTCGAGCAGTACTTC.

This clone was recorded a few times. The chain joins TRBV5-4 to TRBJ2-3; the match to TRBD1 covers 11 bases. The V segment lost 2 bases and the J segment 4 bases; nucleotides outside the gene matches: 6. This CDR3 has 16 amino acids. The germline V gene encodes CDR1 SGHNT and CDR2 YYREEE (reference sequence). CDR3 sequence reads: CASSLSQGQGADTQYF. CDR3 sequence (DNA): TGTGCCAGCAGCTTATCCCAGGGACAGGGGGCAGATACGCAGTATTTT. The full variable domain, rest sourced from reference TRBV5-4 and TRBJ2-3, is ETGVTQSPTHLIKTRGQQVTLRCSSQSGHNTVSWYQQALGQGPQFIFQYYREEENGRGNFPPRFSGLQFPNYSSELNVNALELDDSALYLCASSLSQGQGADTQYFGPGTRLTVL.

The CDR3 coding sequence is TGCGCCAGCAGCCAAGATGGGAGGGTTCAAGGCGAGCAGTACTTC. This gives the protein CASSQDGRVQGEQYF. This chain links TRBV4-1 with TRBJ2-7, with TRBD2 matching 7 bases. The trim removed 0 bases at V and 6 bases at J, leaving 8 bases unmatched. The CDR3 is made up of 15 amino acids. CDR1 is MGHRA and CDR2 is YSYEKL in the germline V gene.

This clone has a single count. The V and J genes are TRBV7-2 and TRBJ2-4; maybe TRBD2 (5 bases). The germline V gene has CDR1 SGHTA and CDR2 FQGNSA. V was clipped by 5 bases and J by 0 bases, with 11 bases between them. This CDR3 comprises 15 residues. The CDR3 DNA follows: TGTGCCAGCAGCGCCTCCCGGGGAGCCAAAAACATTCAGTACTTC. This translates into CASSASRGAKNIQYF.

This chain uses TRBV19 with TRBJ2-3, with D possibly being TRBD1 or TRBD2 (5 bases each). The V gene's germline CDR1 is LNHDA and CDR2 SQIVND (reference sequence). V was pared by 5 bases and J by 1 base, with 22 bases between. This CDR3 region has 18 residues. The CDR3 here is CASSDFLRRDAGTDTQYF. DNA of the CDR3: TGTGCCAGTAGTGACTTTCTAAGACGGGACGCTGGCACAGATACGCAGTATTTT.

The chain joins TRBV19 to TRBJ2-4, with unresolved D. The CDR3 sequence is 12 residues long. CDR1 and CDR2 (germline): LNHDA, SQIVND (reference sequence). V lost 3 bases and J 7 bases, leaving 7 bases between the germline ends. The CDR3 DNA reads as TGTGCCAGTAGTATGACCGTGAACATTCAGTACTTC. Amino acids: CASSMTVNIQYF.

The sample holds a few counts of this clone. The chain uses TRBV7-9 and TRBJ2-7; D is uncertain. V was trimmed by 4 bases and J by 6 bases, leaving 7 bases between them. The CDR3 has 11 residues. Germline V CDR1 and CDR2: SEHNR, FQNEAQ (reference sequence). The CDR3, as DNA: TGTGCCAGCAGCTCAGGACGCGAGCAGTACTTC. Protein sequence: CASSSGREQYF. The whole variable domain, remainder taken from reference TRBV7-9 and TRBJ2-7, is DTGVSQNPRHKITKRGQNVTFRCDPISEHNRLYWYRQTLGQGPEFLTYFQNEAQLEKSRLLSDRFSAERPKGSFSTLEIQRTEQGDSAMYLCASSSGREQYFGPGTRLTVT.

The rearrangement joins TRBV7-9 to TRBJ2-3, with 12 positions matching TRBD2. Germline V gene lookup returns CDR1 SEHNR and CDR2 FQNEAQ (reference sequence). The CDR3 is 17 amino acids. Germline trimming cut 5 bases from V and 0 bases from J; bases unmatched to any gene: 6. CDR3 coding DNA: TGTGCCAGCAGCGGGGGACTAGCGGGCCTTAGCACAGATACGCAGTATTTT. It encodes CASSGGLAGLSTDTQYF.

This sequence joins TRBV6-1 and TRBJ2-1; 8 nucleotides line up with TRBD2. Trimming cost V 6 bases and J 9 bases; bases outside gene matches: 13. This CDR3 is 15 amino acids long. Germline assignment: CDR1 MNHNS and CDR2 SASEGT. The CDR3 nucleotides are TGTGCCAGCAGAGGAGCGGGAGCCGGTGGTTTTGAGCAGTTCTTC. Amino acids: CASRGAGAGGFEQFF.

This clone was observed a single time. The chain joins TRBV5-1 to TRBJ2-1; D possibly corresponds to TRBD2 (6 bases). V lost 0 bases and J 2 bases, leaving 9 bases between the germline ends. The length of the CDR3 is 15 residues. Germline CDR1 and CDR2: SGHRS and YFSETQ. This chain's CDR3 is CASSLGTGAYNEQFF. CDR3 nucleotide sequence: TGCGCCAGCAGCTTGGGCACGGGGGCCTACAATGAGCAGTTCTTC. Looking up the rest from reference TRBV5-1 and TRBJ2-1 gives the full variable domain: KAGVTQTPRYLIKTRGQQVTLSCSPISGHRSVSWYQQTPGQGLQFLFEYFSETQRNKGNFPGRFSGRQFSNSRSEMNVSTLELGDSALYLCASSLGTGAYNEQFFGPGTRLTVL.

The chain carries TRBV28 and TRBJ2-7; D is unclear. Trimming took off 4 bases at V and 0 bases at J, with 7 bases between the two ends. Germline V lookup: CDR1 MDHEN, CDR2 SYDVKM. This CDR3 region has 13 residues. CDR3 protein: CASSWRSSYEQYF. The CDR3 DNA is TGTGCCAGCAGTTGGCGGAGCTCCTACGAGCAGTACTTC.

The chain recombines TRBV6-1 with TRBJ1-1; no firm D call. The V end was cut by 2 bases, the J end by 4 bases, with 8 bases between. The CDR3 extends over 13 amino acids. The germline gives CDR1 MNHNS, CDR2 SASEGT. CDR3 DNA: TGTGCCAGCAGTGAAACAGTCCTCACTGAAGCTTTCTTT. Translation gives CASSETVLTEAFF.

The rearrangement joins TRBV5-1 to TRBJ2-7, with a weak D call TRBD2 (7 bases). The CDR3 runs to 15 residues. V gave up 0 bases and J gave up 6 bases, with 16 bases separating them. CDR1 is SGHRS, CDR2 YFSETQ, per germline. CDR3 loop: CASSLAGGRGGEQYF. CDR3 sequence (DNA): TGCGCCAGCAGCTTGGCGGGAGGCAGGGGTGGCGAGCAGTACTTC. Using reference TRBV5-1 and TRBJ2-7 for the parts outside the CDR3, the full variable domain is KAGVTQTPRYLIKTRGQQVTLSCSPISGHRSVSWYQQTPGQGLQFLFEYFSETQRNKGNFPGRFSGRQFSNSRSEMNVSTLELGDSALYLCASSLAGGRGGEQYFGPGTRLTVT.

CDR3 protein: CASSLVFQETQYF. The CDR3, as DNA: TGTGCCAGCAGTTTAGTATTTCAAGAGACCCAGTACTTC. The V and J genes are TRBV27 and TRBJ2-5; no firm D call. There are 13 residues in the CDR3. In germline, CDR1 is MNHEY, CDR2 SMNVEV (reference sequence). V shed 2 bases and J shed 2 bases, with 6 bases lying between them.

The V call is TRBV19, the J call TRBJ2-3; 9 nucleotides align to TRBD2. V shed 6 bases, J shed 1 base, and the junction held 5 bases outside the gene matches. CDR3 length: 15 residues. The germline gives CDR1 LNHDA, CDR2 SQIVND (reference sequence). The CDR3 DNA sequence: TGTGCCAGTAGGGAGACTAGCGGAGGCACAGATACGCAGTATTTT. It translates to CASRETSGGTDTQYF.

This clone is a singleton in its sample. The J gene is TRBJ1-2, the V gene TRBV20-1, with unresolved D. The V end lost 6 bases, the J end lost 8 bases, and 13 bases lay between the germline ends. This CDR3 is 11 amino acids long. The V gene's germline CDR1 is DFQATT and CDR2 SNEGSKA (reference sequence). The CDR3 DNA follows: TGCAGTGCCGTTCTGCGGCGGGGCTACACCTTC. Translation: CSAVLRRGYTF.

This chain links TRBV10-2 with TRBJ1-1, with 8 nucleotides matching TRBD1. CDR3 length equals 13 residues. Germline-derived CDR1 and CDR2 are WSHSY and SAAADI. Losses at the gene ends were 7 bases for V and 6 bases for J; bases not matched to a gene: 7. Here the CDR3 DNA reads TGCGCCAGCACCCAAGACAGGGGAGCTGAAGCTTTCTTT. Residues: CASTQDRGAEAFF.

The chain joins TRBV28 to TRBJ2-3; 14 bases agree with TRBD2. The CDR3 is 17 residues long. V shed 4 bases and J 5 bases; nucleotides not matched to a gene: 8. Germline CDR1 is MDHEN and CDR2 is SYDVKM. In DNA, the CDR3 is TGTGCCAGCAGTTACGAGACTAGCGGGAGGGCCAAAGATACGCAGTATTTT. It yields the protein CASSYETSGRAKDTQYF.

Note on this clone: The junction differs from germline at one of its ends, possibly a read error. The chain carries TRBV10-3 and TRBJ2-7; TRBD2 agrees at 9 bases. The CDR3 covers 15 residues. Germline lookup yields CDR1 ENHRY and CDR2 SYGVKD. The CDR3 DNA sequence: TGTGCCATCAGGGAGTCGGGACTAGCAGGCTACGAGCAGTACTTC. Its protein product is CAIRESGLAGYEQYF.

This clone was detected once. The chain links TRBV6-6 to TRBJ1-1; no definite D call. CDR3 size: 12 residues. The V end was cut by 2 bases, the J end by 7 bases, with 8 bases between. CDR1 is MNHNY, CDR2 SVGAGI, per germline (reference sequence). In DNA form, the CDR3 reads TGTGCCAGCAGTTACCGGGCAGATGAAGCTTTCTTT. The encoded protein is CASSYRADEAFF.

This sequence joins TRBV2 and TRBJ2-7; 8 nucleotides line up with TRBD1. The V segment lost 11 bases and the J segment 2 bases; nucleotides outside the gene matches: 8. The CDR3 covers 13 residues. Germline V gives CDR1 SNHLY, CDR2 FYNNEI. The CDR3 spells CAGDRGDPYEQYF. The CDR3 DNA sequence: TGTGCCGGCGACAGGGGTGACCCCTACGAGCAGTACTTC.

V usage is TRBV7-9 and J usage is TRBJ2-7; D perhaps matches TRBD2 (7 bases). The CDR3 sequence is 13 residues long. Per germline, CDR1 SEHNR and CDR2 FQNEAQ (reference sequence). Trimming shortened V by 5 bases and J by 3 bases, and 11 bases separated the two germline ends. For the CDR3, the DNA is TGTGCCAGCAGCACGGGGGGCGTCTACGAGCAGTACTTC. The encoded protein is CASSTGGVYEQYF.

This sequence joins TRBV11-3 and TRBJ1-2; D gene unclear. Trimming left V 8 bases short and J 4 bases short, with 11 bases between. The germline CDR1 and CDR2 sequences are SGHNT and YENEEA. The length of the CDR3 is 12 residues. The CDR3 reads CASADGSYGYTF. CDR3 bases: TGTGCCAGCGCGGACGGAAGCTATGGCTACACCTTC.

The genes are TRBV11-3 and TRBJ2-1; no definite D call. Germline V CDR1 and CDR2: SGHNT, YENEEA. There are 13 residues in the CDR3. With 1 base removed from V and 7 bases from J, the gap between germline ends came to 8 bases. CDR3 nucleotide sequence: TGTGCCAGCAGCTTAGCCCTACAGAATGAGCAGTTCTTC. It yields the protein CASSLALQNEQFF. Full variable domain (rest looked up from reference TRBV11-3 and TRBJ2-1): EAGVVQSPRYKIIEKKQPVAFWCNPISGHNTLYWYLQNLGQGPELLIRYENEEAVDDSQLPKDRFSAERLKGVDSTLKIQPAELGDSAVYLCASSLALQNEQFFGPGTRLTVL.